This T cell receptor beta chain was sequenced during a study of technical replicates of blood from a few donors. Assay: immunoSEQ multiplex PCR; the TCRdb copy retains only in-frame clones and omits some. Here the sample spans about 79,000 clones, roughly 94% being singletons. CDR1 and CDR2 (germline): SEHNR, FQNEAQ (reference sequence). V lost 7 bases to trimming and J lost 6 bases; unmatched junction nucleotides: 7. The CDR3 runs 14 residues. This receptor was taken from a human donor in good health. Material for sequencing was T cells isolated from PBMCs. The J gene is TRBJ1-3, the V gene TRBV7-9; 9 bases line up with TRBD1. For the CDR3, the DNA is TGTGCCAGCAACTACAGGACAGGGGAAAACACCATATATTTT. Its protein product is CASNYRTGENTIYF.